The source of this T cell receptor (beta chain) is a study of spatial heterogeneity in lung cancer. Study as a whole: The donors comprised some 72 untreated early-stage non-small cell lung cancer patients.

Trimming stripped 10 bases from V and 0 bases from J, with 10 bases between. This CDR3 has 12 amino acids. Germline CDR1 MDHEN, CDR2 SYDVKM. TCRdb re-derived calls from the 5' RACE reads in MiXCR, one entry per CDR3 protein. The data contain roughly 110,000 distinct CDR3 sequences, 10% to 11% of them singletons. The sample holds a few counts of this clonotype. Its matching antigen is unknown. Study results and limitations: Blood showed ubiquitous tumor TCRs more often at resection than at routine follow-up.

The time point here: blood at routine non-recurrence follow-up after resection. Whole RNA, isolated from tumor, nontumor lung or frozen PBMC, was sequenced without prior sorting. The chain combines TRBV28 with TRBJ2-7, with D possibly matching TRBD2 (5 bases). The source material was PBMCs, sampled at follow-up. This clonotype was sampled from a female donor with early-stage non-small cell lung cancer. CDR3 DNA sequence: TGTGCCACCCACGGGGTCTCCTACGAGCAGTACTTC. It codes for CATHGVSYEQYF.